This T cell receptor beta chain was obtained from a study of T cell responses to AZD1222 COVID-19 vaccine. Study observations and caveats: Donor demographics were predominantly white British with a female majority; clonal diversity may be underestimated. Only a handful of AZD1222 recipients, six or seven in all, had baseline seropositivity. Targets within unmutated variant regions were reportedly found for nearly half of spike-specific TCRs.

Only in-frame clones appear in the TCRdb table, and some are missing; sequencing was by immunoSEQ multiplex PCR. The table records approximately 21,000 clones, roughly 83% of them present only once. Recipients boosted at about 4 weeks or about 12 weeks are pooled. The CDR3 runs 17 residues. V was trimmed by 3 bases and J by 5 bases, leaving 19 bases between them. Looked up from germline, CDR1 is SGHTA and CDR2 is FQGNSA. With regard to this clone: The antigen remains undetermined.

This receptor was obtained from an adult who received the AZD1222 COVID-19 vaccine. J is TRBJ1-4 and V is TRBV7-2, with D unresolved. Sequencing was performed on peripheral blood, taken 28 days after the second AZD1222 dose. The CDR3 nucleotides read TGTGCCAGCAGCTTGGAGGGCTCCGAGACCTTAAATGAAAAACTGTTTTTT. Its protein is CASSLEGSETLNEKLFF.